These T cell receptor beta chains were read from a single sample in a study of breast tumors, draining lymph nodes, adjacent tissues. TCRdb re-called the multiplex PCR reads with MiXCR, one entry per CDR3 protein. Seen here are fewer than 90,000 distinct CDR3 sequences, roughly 28% observed once, and the top ten hold over 7.5%. Sequences were obtained from axillary lymph node tissue. The receptors originated from a female donor with breast cancer. Some clones in this sample may be carry-over from other donors' samples. CDR3s leave out the opening cysteine and the closing phenylalanine or tryptophan. Fields, in order: J gene, V gene, CDR3 protein.

j_call: TRBJ1-2
v_call: TRBV5-1
cdr3_aa: ASSQGQSNWGYT

j_call: TRBJ1-1
v_call: TRBV7-6
cdr3_aa: ASSTRQGDTEAF

j_call: TRBJ2-1
v_call: TRBV20-1
cdr3_aa: SAIGVPPESYNEQF

j_call: TRBJ2-5
v_call: TRBV30
cdr3_aa: AWSQGGGETQY

j_call: TRBJ2-2
v_call: TRBV7-9
cdr3_aa: ASRHTSRNTGELF

j_call: TRBJ1-3
v_call: TRBV28
cdr3_aa: ASSLRLGNTIY

j_call: TRBJ2-7
v_call: TRBV20-1
cdr3_aa: SASSPYTYEQY

j_call: TRBJ2-7
v_call: TRBV6-1
cdr3_aa: ASTPGQTYYEQY

j_call: TRBJ1-2
v_call: TRBV7-8
cdr3_aa: ASSVDRASYSYT

j_call: TRBJ1-6
v_call: TRBV7-9
cdr3_aa: ASSSQNGTGTSPLH

j_call: TRBJ2-7
v_call: TRBV7-2
cdr3_aa: ASSLVTSGRGEQY

j_call: TRBJ2-7
v_call: TRBV10-1
cdr3_aa: ASSEGGRSYEQY

j_call: TRBJ2-7
v_call: TRBV5-1
cdr3_aa: ASRVGAGENEQY

j_call: TRBJ2-7
v_call: TRBV20-1
cdr3_aa: SARVRQGAYEQY

j_call: TRBJ2-3
v_call: TRBV6-1
cdr3_aa: ASSWGAVTDTQY

j_call: TRBJ2-7
v_call: TRBV24-1
cdr3_aa: AISKTGGGEQY

j_call: TRBJ2-2
v_call: TRBV4-2
cdr3_aa: ASSQGGVHGELF

j_call: TRBJ1-1
v_call: TRBV20-1
cdr3_aa: SASWGKGTEAF

j_call: TRBJ1-5
v_call: TRBV19
cdr3_aa: ASSITVNQPQH

j_call: TRBJ2-1
v_call: TRBV11-3
cdr3_aa: ASSPLAGGPNEQF

j_call: TRBJ1-6
v_call: TRBV12-3/TRBV12-4
cdr3_aa: ATQQGARNSPLH

j_call: TRBJ1-5
v_call: TRBV6-2/TRBV6-3
cdr3_aa: AATTGWSNQPQH